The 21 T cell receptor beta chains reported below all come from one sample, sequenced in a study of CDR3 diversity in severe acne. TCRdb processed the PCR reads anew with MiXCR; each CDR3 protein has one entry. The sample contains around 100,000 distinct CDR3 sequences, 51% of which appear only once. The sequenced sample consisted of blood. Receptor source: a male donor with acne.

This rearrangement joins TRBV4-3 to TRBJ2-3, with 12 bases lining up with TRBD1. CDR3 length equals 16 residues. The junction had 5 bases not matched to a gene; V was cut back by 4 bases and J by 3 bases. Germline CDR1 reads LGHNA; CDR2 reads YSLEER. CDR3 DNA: TGCGCCAGCAGCCCGGGACAGGGGGCGAGGACAGATACGCAGTATTTT. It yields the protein CASSPGQGARTDTQYF.

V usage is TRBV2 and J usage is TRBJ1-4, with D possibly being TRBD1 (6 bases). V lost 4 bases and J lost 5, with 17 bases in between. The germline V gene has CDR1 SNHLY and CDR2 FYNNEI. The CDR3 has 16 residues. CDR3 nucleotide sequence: TGTGCCAGCAGTGGGGGGTCGACAGGCATGAATGAAAAACTGTTTTTT. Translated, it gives CASSGGSTGMNEKLFF. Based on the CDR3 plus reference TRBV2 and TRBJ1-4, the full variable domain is EPEVTQTPSHQVTQMGQEVILRCVPISNHLYFYWYRQILGQKVEFLVSFYNNEISEKSEIFDDQFSVERPDGSNFTLKIRSTKLEDSAMYFCASSGGSTGMNEKLFFGSGTQLSVL.

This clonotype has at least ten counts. CDR3 residues: CASSSPGTGYGYTF. The CDR3 DNA reads as TGTGCCAGCTCATCCCCCGGGACAGGGTATGGCTACACCTTC. V gene TRBV18 combines with J gene TRBJ1-2, with 9 bases fitting TRBD1. CDR3 length equals 14 residues. CDR1 and CDR2 (germline): KGHSH, LQKENI. The V gene end was trimmed by 5 bases and the J gene end by 5 bases; junction bases not matched to a gene: 6.

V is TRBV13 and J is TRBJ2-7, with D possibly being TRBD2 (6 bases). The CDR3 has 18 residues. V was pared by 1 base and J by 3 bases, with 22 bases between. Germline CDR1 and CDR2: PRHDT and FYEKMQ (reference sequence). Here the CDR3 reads CASSLALGGRPSGYEQYF. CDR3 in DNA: TGTGCCAGCAGCTTAGCCTTGGGTGGGAGGCCGTCTGGCTACGAGCAGTACTTC.

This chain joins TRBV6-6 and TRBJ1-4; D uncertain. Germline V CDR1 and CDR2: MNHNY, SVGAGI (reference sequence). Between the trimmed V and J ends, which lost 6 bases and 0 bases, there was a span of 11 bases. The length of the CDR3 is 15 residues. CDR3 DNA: TGTGCCAGCAGGCTCCGAGCAGCAACTAATGAAAAACTGTTTTTT. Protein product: CASRLRAATNEKLFF.

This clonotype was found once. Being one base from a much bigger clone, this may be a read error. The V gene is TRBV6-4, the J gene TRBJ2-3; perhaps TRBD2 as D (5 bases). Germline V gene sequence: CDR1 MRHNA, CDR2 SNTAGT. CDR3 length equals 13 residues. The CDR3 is CASSERVTDTQCF. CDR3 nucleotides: TGTGCCAGCAGTGAGCGGGTCACAGATACGCAGTGTTTT.

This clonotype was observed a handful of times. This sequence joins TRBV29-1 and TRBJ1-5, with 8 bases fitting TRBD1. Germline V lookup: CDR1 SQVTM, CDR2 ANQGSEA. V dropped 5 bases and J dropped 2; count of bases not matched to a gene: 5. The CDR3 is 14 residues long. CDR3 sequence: CSVLPGGGNQPQHF. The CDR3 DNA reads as TGCAGCGTTCTCCCAGGGGGCGGCAATCAGCCCCAGCATTTT.

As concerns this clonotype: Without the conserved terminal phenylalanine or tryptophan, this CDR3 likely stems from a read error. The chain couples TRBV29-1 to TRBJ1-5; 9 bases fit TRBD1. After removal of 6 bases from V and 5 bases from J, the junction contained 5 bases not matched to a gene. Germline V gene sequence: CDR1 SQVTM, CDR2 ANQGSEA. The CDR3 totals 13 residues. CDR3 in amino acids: CSVRTGEDQPQHL. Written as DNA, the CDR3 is TGCAGCGTAAGGACAGGGGAGGATCAGCCCCAGCATCTT.

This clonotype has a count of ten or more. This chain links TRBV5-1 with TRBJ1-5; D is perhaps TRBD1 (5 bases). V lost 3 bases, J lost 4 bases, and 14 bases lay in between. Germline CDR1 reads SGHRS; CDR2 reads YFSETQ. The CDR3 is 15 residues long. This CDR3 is CASSSGEGRNQPQHF. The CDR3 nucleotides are TGCGCCAGCAGCTCTGGAGAGGGACGGAATCAGCCCCAGCATTTT.

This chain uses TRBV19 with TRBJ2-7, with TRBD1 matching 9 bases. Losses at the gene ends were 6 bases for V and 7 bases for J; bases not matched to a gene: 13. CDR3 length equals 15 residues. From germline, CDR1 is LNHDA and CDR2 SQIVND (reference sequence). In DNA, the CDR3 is TGTGCCAGTAGGCGGGGCCGACAGGGGGGCGGTGAGCAGTACTTC. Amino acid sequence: CASRRGRQGGGEQYF.

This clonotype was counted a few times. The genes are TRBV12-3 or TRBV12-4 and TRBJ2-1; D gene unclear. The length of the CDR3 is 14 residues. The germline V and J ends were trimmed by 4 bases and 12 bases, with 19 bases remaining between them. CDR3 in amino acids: CASSSLTYTDTQFF. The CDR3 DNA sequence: TGTGCCAGCAGTTCTCTAACTTACACAGATACGCAGTTCTTC.

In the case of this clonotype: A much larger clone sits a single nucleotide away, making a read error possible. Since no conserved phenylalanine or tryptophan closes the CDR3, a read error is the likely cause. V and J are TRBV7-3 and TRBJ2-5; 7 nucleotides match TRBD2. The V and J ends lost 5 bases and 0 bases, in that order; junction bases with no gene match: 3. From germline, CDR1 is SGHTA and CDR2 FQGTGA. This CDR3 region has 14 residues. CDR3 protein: CASSRSGNQETQYS. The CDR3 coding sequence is TGTGCCAGCAGCCGCAGCGGGAACCAAGAGACCCAGTACTCC.

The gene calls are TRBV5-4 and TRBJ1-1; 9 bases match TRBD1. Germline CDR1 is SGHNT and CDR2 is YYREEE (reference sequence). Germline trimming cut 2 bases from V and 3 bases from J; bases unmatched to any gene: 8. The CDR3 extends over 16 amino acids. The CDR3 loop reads CASSFTGGVGDTEAFF. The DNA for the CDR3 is TGTGCCAGCAGCTTTACAGGGGGCGTAGGGGACACTGAAGCTTTCTTT.

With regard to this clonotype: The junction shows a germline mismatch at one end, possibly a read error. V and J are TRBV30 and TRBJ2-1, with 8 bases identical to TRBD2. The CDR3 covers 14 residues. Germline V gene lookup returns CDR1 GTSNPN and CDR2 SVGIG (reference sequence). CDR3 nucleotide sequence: TGTGCCTGGAAGCGGGAGTGGGTCTACAATGTGCAGTCCTTC. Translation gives CAWKREWVYNVQSF.

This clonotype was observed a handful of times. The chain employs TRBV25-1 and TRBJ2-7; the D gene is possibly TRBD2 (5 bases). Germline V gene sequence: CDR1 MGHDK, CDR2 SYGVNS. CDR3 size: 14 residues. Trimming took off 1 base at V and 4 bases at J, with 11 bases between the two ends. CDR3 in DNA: TGTGCCAGCAGTGAATTGAGGGATGCGTACGAGCAGTACTTC. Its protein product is CASSELRDAYEQYF.

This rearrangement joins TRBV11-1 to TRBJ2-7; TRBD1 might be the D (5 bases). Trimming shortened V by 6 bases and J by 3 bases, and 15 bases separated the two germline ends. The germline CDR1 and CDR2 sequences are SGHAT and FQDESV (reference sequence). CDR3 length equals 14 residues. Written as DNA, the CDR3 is TGTGCCAGCAGTACAGGTTCCCAAAACTACGAGCAGTACTTC. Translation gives CASSTGSQNYEQYF. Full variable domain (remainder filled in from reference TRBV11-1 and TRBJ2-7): EAEVAQSPRYKITEKSQAVAFWCDPISGHATLYWYRQILGQGPELLVQFQDESVVDDSQLPKDRFSAERLKGVDSTLKIQPAELGDSAMYLCASSTGSQNYEQYFGPGTRLTVT.

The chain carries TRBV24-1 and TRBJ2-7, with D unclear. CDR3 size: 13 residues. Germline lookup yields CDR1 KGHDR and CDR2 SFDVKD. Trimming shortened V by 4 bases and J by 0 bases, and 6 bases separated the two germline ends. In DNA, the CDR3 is TGTGCCACCAGTGACCGGAGCTCCTACGAGCAGTACTTC. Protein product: CATSDRSSYEQYF.

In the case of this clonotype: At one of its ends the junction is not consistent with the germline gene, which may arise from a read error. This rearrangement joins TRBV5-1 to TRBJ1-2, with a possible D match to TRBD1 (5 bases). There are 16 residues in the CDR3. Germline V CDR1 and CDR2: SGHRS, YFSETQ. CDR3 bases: TGCGCCGGCAGCTTAACCCCAGGGATTATTATCTATGGCTACACCTTC. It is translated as CAGSLTPGIIIYGYTF.

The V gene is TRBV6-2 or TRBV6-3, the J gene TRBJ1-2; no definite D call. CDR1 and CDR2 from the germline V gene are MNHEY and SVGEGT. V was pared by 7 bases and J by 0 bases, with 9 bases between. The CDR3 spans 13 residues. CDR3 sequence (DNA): TGTGCCAGCACCGAGACAACTAACTATGGCTACACCTTC. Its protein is CASTETTNYGYTF.

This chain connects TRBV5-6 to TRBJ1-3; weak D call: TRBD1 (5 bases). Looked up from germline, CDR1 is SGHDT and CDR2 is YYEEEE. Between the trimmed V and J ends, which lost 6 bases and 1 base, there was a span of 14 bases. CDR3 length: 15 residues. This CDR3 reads CASNPQTASGNTIYF. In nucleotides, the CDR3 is TGTGCCAGCAACCCCCAGACAGCGTCTGGAAACACCATATATTTT.

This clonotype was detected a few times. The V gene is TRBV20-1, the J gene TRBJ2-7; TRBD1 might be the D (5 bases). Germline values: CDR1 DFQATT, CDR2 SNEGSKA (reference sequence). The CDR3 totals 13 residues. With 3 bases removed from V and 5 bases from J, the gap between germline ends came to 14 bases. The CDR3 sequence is CSARPPAGNEQYF. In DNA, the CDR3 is TGCAGTGCTAGGCCCCCGGCAGGGAACGAGCAGTACTTC.